The source of this TCR beta chain is a study of post-analysis software for immune sequencing data. Looking at the study overall: In terms of disease course, relapsing-remitting, secondary progressive and progressive-relapsing multiple sclerosis were included. Regarding the study as a whole: Compared against controls, patients with multiple sclerosis displayed significantly lower normalized Chao1 diversity. In patients, TRBV5-6, TRBV5-1 and TRBV20-1 belonged to roughly five TRBV segments found more frequently than in controls.

Unique molecular identifiers had been added to the TCR beta cDNA libraries. From the PCR reads, TCRdb called clonotypes with MiXCR, one entry per CDR3 protein. Of about 400,000 distinct CDR3 sequences listed, approximately 38% were seen once; the top ten hold roughly 13%. Trimming cost V 3 bases and J 6 bases, with 8 bases left between them. CDR3 length: 12 residues. Germline V gene sequence: CDR1 SEHNR, CDR2 FQNEAQ (reference sequence). Points on this clonotype: Its cognate antigen is unknown.

This TCR was sampled from a girl between 10 and 17 years old with multiple sclerosis. The sequenced sample consisted of blood. This chain joins TRBV7-9 and TRBJ1-1; D is undetermined. CDR3 nucleotides: TGTGCCAGCAGCTTGGCCCGGTCTGAAGCTTTCTTT. This sequence encodes CASSLARSEAFF.